Detailed here is one T cell receptor beta chain. Its antigen remains unidentified. These data come from a study of cytomegalovirus exposure and HLA in healthy donors. Donors had nominal health at sampling but likely had unrecorded immune exposures. Use of 60 Vbeta and 13 Jbeta primers characterized the PCR. The repertoire was sequenced with immunoSEQ multiplex PCR; TCRdb's copy has only in-frame clones and lacks some. The repertoire holds 95,000 to 100,000 clones, with 76% as singletons. Findings of the study overall: Looking again later, the authors saw that most CMV-associated TCR beta chains seemed HLA-restricted.

Sequenced material: PBMCs. The source of this sequence is a man aged 35 to 55 in good health and CMV-seronegative.

Here the CDR3 reads CASSPGQGQETQYF. In nucleotides, the CDR3 is TGCGCCAGCAGCCCCGGACAGGGCCAAGAGACCCAGTACTTC. The chain employs TRBV5-1 and TRBJ2-5; 8 bases are a match to TRBD1. This CDR3 contains 14 residues. Germline V lookup: CDR1 SGHRS, CDR2 YFSETQ. V lost 4 bases and J lost 1; bases outside the gene matches: 3.